This T cell receptor beta chain was retrieved from a study of T-cell reconstitution after alpha-beta-depleted transplantation in children. Study-wide results and caveats: One year post-transplant, T-cell counts and diversity were largely derived from T cells produced anew. Certain patients had high TCRbeta diversity at day 60, and it came from recipient T cells and thymic progenitors that survived. Two months or so post-transplant, alpha-beta T cells reportedly derived from several hundred expanded graft clones.

There are 12 residues in the CDR3. The V gene lost 7 bases and the J gene lost 8 bases, with 14 bases spanning the gap. Unique molecular identifiers were built into the TCRbeta library. Each CDR3 protein is one row after TCRdb ran MiXCR on the PCR reads. The sample comprises about 110,000 distinct CDR3 sequences, approximately 10% of which are singletons, and less than 40% rests with the top ten. In the case of this clonotype: Its antigen remains unidentified.

This material consisted of PBMCs, taken before TCRalphabeta/CD19-depleted stem cell transplant. This receptor was identified in a boy between 2 and 10 years old with acute lymphoblastic leukemia, due to receive a stem cell transplant. The chain has TRBV12-3 or TRBV12-4 and TRBJ1-2; no reliable D call. The CDR3 coding sequence is TGTGCCAGCACCCGGCGGGGAGTCGGCTACACCTTC. The encoded protein is CASTRRGVGYTF.